This passage covers 25 T cell receptor beta chains from one sample sequenced in a study of neoadjuvant nivolumab and ipilimumab in lung cancer. Libraries were prepared by immunoSEQ multiplex PCR; TCRdb keeps only in-frame clonotypes and omits some of them. The data hold about 20,000 clones, with approximately 79% observed a single time. The specimen comprised tumor tissue, sampled after neoadjuvant nivolumab, alone or with ipilimumab, at or shortly before surgery. The receptors here all came from an adult with non-small cell lung cancer.

The V gene is TRBV7-8, the J gene TRBJ1-1; the D is unclear. Germline V gives CDR1 SGHVS, CDR2 FQNEAQ. Trimming removed 3 bases at V and 1 base at J, with 12 bases between. The CDR3 runs 15 residues. The CDR3 region is CASSFNGDPNTEAFF. The CDR3 bases are TGTGCCAGCAGCTTCAATGGCGACCCGAACACTGAAGCTTTCTTT.

This clone came up a few times. This sequence joins TRBV7-9 and TRBJ1-5; D unresolved. V lost 3 bases and J 4 bases, leaving 4 bases between the germline ends. The CDR3 length is 12 residues. The V gene's germline CDR1 is SEHNR and CDR2 FQNEAQ (reference sequence). CDR3: CASSFPNQPQHF. The CDR3 DNA sequence: TGTGCCAGCAGCTTTCCAAATCAGCCCCAGCATTTT.

The chain combines TRBV19 with TRBJ2-7; D not resolved. V was shortened by 6 bases and J by 6 bases, with 21 bases between the two germline ends. The germline V gene encodes CDR1 LNHDA and CDR2 SQIVND (reference sequence). This CDR3 spans 15 amino acids. The CDR3 loop is CASSFRATDPFEQYF. CDR3 coding DNA: TGTGCCAGTAGCTTTCGGGCCACGGATCCGTTCGAGCAGTACTTC.

This clone appeared once. V gene TRBV7-9 combines with J gene TRBJ2-2; D not certain. Trimming pared 5 bases from V and 6 bases from J, leaving 19 bases between. The CDR3 consists of 16 residues. Looked up from germline, CDR1 is SEHNR and CDR2 is FQNEAQ (reference sequence). For the CDR3, the DNA is TGTGCCAGCAGCCCGCCTCGACGTCGGGTTGCCGGGGAGCTGTTTTTT. Protein product: CASSPPRRRVAGELFF.

The rearrangement joins TRBV11-2 to TRBJ2-3; TRBD2 matches 9 bases. The junction had 11 bases not matched to a gene; V was cut back by 5 bases and J by 2 bases. Germline assignment: CDR1 SGHAT and CDR2 FQNNGV. The CDR3 is 17 amino acids. Here the CDR3 reads CASSPTGAGGVTDTQYF. In nucleotides, the CDR3 is TGTGCCAGCAGCCCCACGGGGGCGGGGGGGGTCACAGATACGCAGTATTTT.

This clone came up a few times. V usage is TRBV9 and J usage is TRBJ2-3; 11 bases agree with TRBD2. Germline V gives CDR1 SGDLS, CDR2 YYNGEE. The V segment lost 3 bases and the J segment 7 bases; nucleotides outside the gene matches: 10. The CDR3 contains 16 residues. CDR3 sequence reads: CASSALSGGAKNTQYF. Written as DNA, the CDR3 is TGTGCCAGCAGCGCGCTTAGCGGGGGGGCTAAGAATACGCAGTATTTT.

The rearrangement joins TRBV11-2 to TRBJ2-5, with 11 bases that match TRBD1. The CDR3 contains 14 residues. After removal of 6 bases from V and 3 bases from J, the junction contained 3 bases not matched to a gene. The germline gives CDR1 SGHAT, CDR2 FQNNGV. The CDR3 DNA sequence: TGTGCCAGCAGGGGGACAGGGGGGGAAGAGACCCAGTACTTC. Residues: CASRGTGGEETQYF.

This clone has only one observation. The CDR3 sequence: CASRLGTAGQEAQHF. CDR3 sequence (DNA): TGTGCCAGCAGGCTCGGGACAGCTGGACAGGAGGCCCAGCATTTT. This chain joins TRBV7-2 and TRBJ1-5, with 7 bases fitting TRBD1. The CDR3 extends over 15 amino acids. The junction had 16 bases not matched to a gene; V was cut back by 6 bases and J by 11 bases. The V gene's germline CDR1 is SGHTA and CDR2 FQGNSA.

This clone has just a few counts. V usage is TRBV7-8 and J usage is TRBJ2-3, with D perhaps matching TRBD2 (6 bases). Trimming cost V 1 base and J 9 bases, with 17 bases left between them. Germline loops: CDR1 SGHVS, CDR2 FQNEAQ. CDR3 length: 15 amino acids. CDR3 in amino acids: CASSLDGSLFRTQYF. The CDR3 DNA follows: TGTGCCAGCAGCTTAGACGGGAGCCTCTTCAGGACGCAGTATTTT.

The chain carries TRBV29-1 and TRBJ2-4; D gene uncertain. The germline V gene encodes CDR1 SQVTM and CDR2 ANQGSEA. This CDR3 spans 12 amino acids. V lost 7 bases and J lost 6, with 13 bases in between. This chain's CDR3 is CSARQSGNIQYF. The CDR3 DNA reads TGCAGCGCCAGGCAGAGTGGAAACATTCAGTACTTC.

The chain employs TRBV5-1 and TRBJ2-7; 8 nucleotides line up with TRBD1. The CDR3 extends over 15 amino acids. J lost 1 base, V lost 5 bases, and 8 bases had no gene match. Germline assignment: CDR1 SGHRS and CDR2 YFSETQ. CDR3 residues: CASSFGQGGSYEQYF. CDR3 DNA sequence: TGCGCCAGCAGTTTCGGACAGGGTGGTTCCTACGAGCAGTACTTC.

Notes on this clone: The same CDR3 also results from other DNA sequences found in this sample. The chain carries TRBV5-6 and TRBJ1-6; D is ambiguous. The CDR3 has 12 residues. The germline gives CDR1 SGHDT, CDR2 YYEEEE. Trimming stripped 2 bases from V and 9 bases from J, with 6 bases between. CDR3 bases: TGTGCCAGCAGCTTACCCAGTTCACCCCTCCACTTT. It specifies CASSLPSSPLHF.

The chain employs TRBV9 and TRBJ1-2; D ambiguous. V was shortened by 0 bases and J by 8 bases, with 11 bases between the two germline ends. Germline values: CDR1 SGDLS, CDR2 YYNGEE. CDR3 length: 13 residues. The CDR3 loop is CASSVDLGDGYTF. The CDR3 DNA is TGTGCCAGCAGCGTAGACCTCGGAGACGGCTACACCTTC.

This clone was counted once. The chain employs TRBV4-2 and TRBJ2-3, with D uncertain. The CDR3 is 16 residues long. Germline-derived CDR1 and CDR2 are LGHNA and YNFKEQ. Trimming cost V 1 base and J 1 base, with 12 bases left between them. CDR3 amino acids: CASSQAGGWGTDTQYF. Here the CDR3 DNA reads TGTGCCAGCAGCCAAGCGGGCGGCTGGGGCACAGATACGCAGTATTTT.

This chain joins TRBV4-1 and TRBJ1-6, with a tentative D call TRBD1 (5 bases). From germline, CDR1 is MGHRA and CDR2 YSYEKL. Trimming pared 1 base from V and 6 bases from J, leaving 16 bases between. CDR3 size: 17 residues. CDR3 protein: CASSQGMATATNSPLHF. The CDR3 nucleotides are TGCGCCAGCAGCCAAGGGATGGCGACAGCAACTAATTCACCCCTCCACTTT.

The rearrangement joins TRBV13 to TRBJ2-2, with D unclear. CDR1 and CDR2 (germline): PRHDT, FYEKMQ (reference sequence). The CDR3 sequence is 13 residues long. The V end was cut by 4 bases, the J end by 6 bases, with 9 bases between. The CDR3 coding sequence is TGTGCCAGCAGCTCCCTGACGGCCGGGGAGCTGTTTTTT. It codes for CASSSLTAGELFF.

The chain recombines TRBV7-9 with TRBJ2-3; 7 bases match TRBD1. CDR1 is SEHNR and CDR2 is FQNEAQ in the germline V gene (reference sequence). The ends lost 5 bases at V and 1 base at J; junction bases unmatched: 9. The CDR3 loop spans 16 amino acids. The CDR3, as DNA: TGTGCCAGCAGCATGTACAGGGGCGAAGGCACAGATACGCAGTATTTT. Translating gives CASSMYRGEGTDTQYF.

This clone was observed once. In DNA form, the CDR3 reads TGTGCCAGCAGCGCCGGGACTAGCGGGGCGGGTTGGGAGACCCAGTACTTC. Its translation: CASSAGTSGAGWETQYF. The J gene is TRBJ2-5, the V gene TRBV9, with 13 bases that match TRBD2. This CDR3 contains 17 residues. Trimming took 3 bases from V and 5 from J; bases not matched to a gene: 10. Looked up from germline, CDR1 is SGDLS and CDR2 is YYNGEE.

This rearrangement joins TRBV6-5 to TRBJ1-2; D not resolved. CDR3 length equals 13 residues. Germline CDR1 is MNHEY and CDR2 is SVGAGI. Between the trimmed V and J ends, which lost 6 bases and 9 bases, there was a span of 17 bases. CDR3 nucleotides: TGTGCCAGCAGCACCCTCGAAGGCGGTCGCTACACCTTC. Translating gives CASSTLEGGRYTF.

V usage is TRBV5-1 and J usage is TRBJ2-3; no clear D gene. Per germline, CDR1 SGHRS and CDR2 YFSETQ. With 1 base removed from V and 0 bases from J, the gap between germline ends came to 12 bases. This CDR3 is built from 16 residues. The CDR3 sequence: CASSLTETKSTDTQYF. CDR3 DNA sequence: TGCGCCAGCAGCTTGACAGAAACTAAGAGCACAGATACGCAGTATTTT.

The count of this clone is one. The chain carries TRBV6-1 and TRBJ2-2; D ambiguous. Trimming pared 5 bases from V and 2 bases from J, leaving 12 bases between. CDR1 and CDR2 from the germline V gene are MNHNS and SASEGT. This CDR3 has 15 amino acids. The CDR3 is CASSLGKANTGELFF. DNA for the CDR3: TGTGCCAGCAGTCTGGGAAAGGCAAACACCGGGGAGCTGTTTTTT.

The V and J genes are TRBV19 and TRBJ2-7; a possible D gene is TRBD2 (7 bases). Trimming took 6 bases from V and 2 from J, leaving 17 bases between them. CDR3 length: 15 amino acids. Germline V gene lookup returns CDR1 LNHDA and CDR2 SQIVND (reference sequence). For the CDR3, the DNA is TGTGCCAGTAGCTACGCACAGGGAGGGACCTACGAGCAGTACTTC. It codes for CASSYAQGGTYEQYF.

CDR3 bases: TGTGCCAGCAGTTACTCTACCGGGTTCTATGGCTACACCTTC. Translated, it gives CASSYSTGFYGYTF. The rearrangement joins TRBV6-5 to TRBJ1-2; D gene uncertain. Germline V lookup: CDR1 MNHEY, CDR2 SVGAGI. The CDR3 is made up of 14 amino acids. Trimming took off 0 bases at V and 4 bases at J, with 9 bases between the two ends.

The chain joins TRBV5-4 to TRBJ2-7; 9 bases fit TRBD1. CDR1 and CDR2 from the germline V gene are SGHNT and YYREEE (reference sequence). The CDR3 is 12 residues long. With V trimmed by 4 bases and J by 6 bases, 2 bases remained unmatched. For the CDR3, the DNA is TGTGCCAGCAGCGGGACAGGGACCGAGCAGTACTTC. It specifies CASSGTGTEQYF.

This clone qualifies as medium-sized. The chain employs TRBV30 and TRBJ1-1; D is undetermined. This CDR3 spans 16 amino acids. V lost 1 base and J lost 0, with 15 bases in between. Germline V lookup: CDR1 GTSNPN, CDR2 SVGIG (reference sequence). The CDR3 nucleotides read TGTGCCTGGAGTGGTGGTCATTCGGGAGTGAACACTGAAGCTTTCTTT. The encoded protein is CAWSGGHSGVNTEAFF.